These 21 T cell receptor beta chains were all obtained from the same sample, sequenced in a study of CD8 T cells in Susac syndrome. The RNA, 0.5 to 1 ug, was put through reverse transcription using random hexamers. MiXCR, run by TCRdb on the immunoSEQ multiplex PCR reads, gives a single entry per CDR3 protein. The sample contains about 300,000 distinct CDR3 sequences, under 95% of which appear only once. Sequencing was done on a sample of CD4+ T cells from PBMCs. The receptor set was obtained from a human donor with multiple sclerosis.

V and J are TRBV7-2 and TRBJ2-1; D may be TRBD1 (5 bases). The CDR3 sequence is 15 residues long. The germline V gene has CDR1 SGHTA and CDR2 FQGNSA. Trimming cost V 7 bases and J 7 bases, with 20 bases left between them. The CDR3 DNA is TGTGCCAGCAAATCGCAGGGTCAGCTAAGGAATGAGCAGTTCTTC. Its protein is CASKSQGQLRNEQFF.

Here the CDR3 reads CASSLVPLVTDTQYF. In nucleotides, the CDR3 is TGTGCCAGCAGCTTAGTTCCACTAGTAACAGATACGCAGTATTTT. V is TRBV11-2 and J is TRBJ2-3; a possible D gene is TRBD2 (5 bases). Deletions cut 1 base from V and 3 bases from J, with 11 bases between. CDR1 and CDR2 (germline): SGHAT, FQNNGV. CDR3 length: 15 residues.

This clonotype was seen once. The chain combines TRBV20-1 with TRBJ2-1; tentative D call: TRBD2 (5 bases). With 5 bases removed from V and 4 bases from J, the gap between germline ends came to 18 bases. Germline V gene sequence: CDR1 DFQATT, CDR2 SNEGSKA (reference sequence). This CDR3 is built from 15 residues. CDR3 in amino acids: CSALVQRGPYNEQFF. CDR3 in DNA: TGCAGTGCTTTGGTCCAAAGAGGGCCTTACAATGAGCAGTTCTTC.

The rearrangement joins TRBV7-2 to TRBJ2-3; D is undetermined. This CDR3 has 16 residues. With 6 bases removed from V and 4 bases from J, the gap between germline ends came to 20 bases. CDR1 SGHTA and CDR2 FQGNSA come from the germline V gene. CDR3: CASSPNYQEAPDTQYF. For the CDR3, the DNA is TGTGCCAGCAGTCCGAACTATCAGGAAGCCCCAGATACGCAGTATTTT.

The V call is TRBV29-1, the J call TRBJ1-2; 8 bases are a match to TRBD1. Trimming took 2 bases from V and 7 from J; bases not matched to a gene: 6. Germline-derived CDR1 and CDR2 are SQVTM and ANQGSEA. The CDR3 consists of 13 residues. The CDR3 is CSVEWTGRIGYTF. In DNA form, the CDR3 reads TGCAGCGTTGAATGGACAGGGAGGATTGGCTACACCTTC.

The chain employs TRBV6-6 and TRBJ1-1; D gene uncertain. Germline V gene sequence: CDR1 MNHNY, CDR2 SVGAGI (reference sequence). This CDR3 comprises 14 residues. V was trimmed by 6 bases and J by 2 bases, leaving 13 bases between them. CDR3 nucleotides: TGTGCCAGCAGACCACTCCAGCGTAACACTGAAGCTTTCTTT. Its translation is CASRPLQRNTEAFF.

The gene calls are TRBV15 and TRBJ2-7; 8 bases are a match to TRBD1. Per germline, CDR1 LNHNV and CDR2 YYDKDF (reference sequence). There are 14 residues in the CDR3. Trimming at V came to 1 base and at J to 4 bases, leaving 3 bases not matched to a gene. CDR3 sequence: CATSRGQGAYEQYF. The CDR3 DNA reads TGTGCCACCAGCAGAGGGCAGGGGGCTTACGAGCAGTACTTC.

This rearrangement joins TRBV2 to TRBJ1-5; maybe TRBD1 (6 bases). V lost 6 bases and J lost 5, with 17 bases in between. The length of the CDR3 is 15 residues. The V gene's germline CDR1 is SNHLY and CDR2 FYNNEI. The CDR3 DNA reads TGTGCCAGCAGAGAACAGGGAAGGGGCGATCAGCCCCAGCATTTT. Its protein product is CASREQGRGDQPQHF.

The chain links TRBV3-1 to TRBJ2-3; 10 nucleotides agree with TRBD1. CDR1 LGHDT and CDR2 YNNKEL come from the germline V gene (reference sequence). V lost 1 base to trimming and J lost 4 bases; unmatched junction nucleotides: 5. The CDR3 is 16 residues long. CDR3 region: CASSQGTGGPPDTQYF. Written as DNA, the CDR3 is TGTGCCAGCAGCCAAGGGACAGGGGGTCCGCCAGATACGCAGTATTTT.

This chain joins TRBV3-1 and TRBJ1-1; a weak D match, TRBD1 (6 bases). Trimming cost V 4 bases and J 7 bases, with 16 bases left between them. CDR3 length: 14 amino acids. The germline V gene encodes CDR1 LGHDT and CDR2 YNNKEL (reference sequence). Here the CDR3 reads CASSPWDTRGEAFF. The CDR3 nucleotides read TGTGCCAGCAGCCCATGGGACACCAGGGGTGAAGCTTTCTTT.

The genes are TRBV5-6 and TRBJ2-5, with 7 bases lining up with TRBD1. J lost 1 base, V lost 1 base, and 4 bases had no gene match. Per the germline V gene, CDR1 is SGHDT and CDR2 is YYEEEE. The CDR3 covers 15 residues. The CDR3 sequence is CASSLRTGFQETQYF. The CDR3 bases are TGTGCCAGCAGCTTGAGGACAGGATTCCAAGAGACCCAGTACTTC.

J is TRBJ2-7 and V is TRBV10-3; the D gene is possibly TRBD2 (6 bases). Germline assignment: CDR1 ENHRY and CDR2 SYGVKD. The V end was cut by 11 bases, the J end by 4 bases, with 18 bases between. CDR3 length: 13 amino acids. The CDR3 reads CAARPTGGYEQYF. The CDR3 bases are TGTGCCGCCAGACCAACCGGGGGTTACGAGCAGTACTTC.

This rearrangement joins TRBV3-1 to TRBJ1-4; TRBD1 might be the D (6 bases). From germline, CDR1 is LGHDT and CDR2 YNNKEL (reference sequence). CDR3 length equals 15 residues. V was pared by 1 base and J by 7 bases, with 13 bases between. The CDR3 loop is CASSQAVGGGEKLFF. The CDR3 DNA reads TGTGCCAGCAGCCAAGCAGTTGGGGGCGGTGAAAAACTGTTTTTT.

The count of this clonotype is one. This chain joins TRBV20-1 and TRBJ1-2, with 7 bases matching TRBD1. Looked up from germline, CDR1 is DFQATT and CDR2 is SNEGSKA (reference sequence). V gave up 6 bases and J gave up 8 bases; unmatched junction bases: 9. CDR3 length: 12 amino acids. The CDR3 nucleotides read TGCAGTGCCCCGACAGGGACCAGCGGCTACACCTTC. This encodes CSAPTGTSGYTF.

This clonotype has a handful of counts. The V call is TRBV5-1, the J call TRBJ1-1; D gene ambiguous. Germline lookup yields CDR1 SGHRS and CDR2 YFSETQ. The ends were cut back, 4 bases at V and 4 bases at J, with 14 bases in the middle. The CDR3 has 14 amino acids. The CDR3 DNA reads as TGCGCCAGCAGCCCGACTAATGCAGGCACTGAAGCTTTCTTT. Translating it yields CASSPTNAGTEAFF.

The rearrangement joins TRBV30 to TRBJ1-2, with TRBD1 as a possible D gene (6 bases). V dropped 2 bases and J dropped 2 bases, with 9 bases sitting between them. Per germline, CDR1 GTSNPN and CDR2 SVGIG (reference sequence). The CDR3 loop spans 13 amino acids. The CDR3 protein is CAWSHQGNYGYTF. The CDR3 coding sequence is TGTGCCTGGAGTCACCAGGGGAACTATGGCTACACCTTC.

The chain has TRBV6-2 or TRBV6-3 and TRBJ1-2; unclear D gene. Germline CDR1 MNHEY, CDR2 SVGEGT. The CDR3 has 13 residues. Trimming left V 6 bases short and J 2 bases short, with 10 bases between. The CDR3 spells CASSIDNNYGYTF. The CDR3 nucleotides are TGTGCCAGCAGCATCGACAACAACTATGGCTACACCTTC.

The V call is TRBV6-5, the J call TRBJ1-1; D not certain. CDR3 length: 14 amino acids. The V and J ends lost 5 bases and 3 bases respectively, with 13 bases between them. CDR1 MNHEY and CDR2 SVGAGI come from the germline V gene. Here the CDR3 reads CASSPRVRDTEAFF. The CDR3 DNA reads as TGTGCCAGCAGTCCCCGGGTGCGGGACACTGAAGCTTTCTTT.

This clonotype has a single count. CDR3 protein: CAWRRATNYGYTF. The CDR3 DNA reads as TGTGCCTGGAGGAGGGCTACTAACTATGGCTACACCTTC. This chain connects TRBV30 to TRBJ1-2, with D unclear. The ends were cut back, 3 bases at V and 0 bases at J, with 8 bases in the middle. This CDR3 has 13 amino acids. Germline values: CDR1 GTSNPN, CDR2 SVGIG (reference sequence).

This clonotype has a handful of counts. V and J are TRBV12-3 or TRBV12-4 and TRBJ2-7; 7 bases are a match to TRBD2. The CDR3 is made up of 13 amino acids. J lost 7 bases, V lost 2 bases, and 5 bases had no gene match. The CDR3 sequence is CASSLRRGWEQYF. As DNA, the CDR3 is TGTGCCAGCAGTTTACGGCGGGGGTGGGAGCAGTACTTC.

The chain couples TRBV5-6 to TRBJ1-1; tentatively, D is TRBD1 (6 bases). This CDR3 contains 14 residues. Germline V gene sequence: CDR1 SGHDT, CDR2 YYEEEE. V was clipped by 2 bases and J by 6 bases, with 14 bases between them. The CDR3 region has the DNA TGTGCCAGCAGCTTTAGGTATTCAGGGGCTGAAGCTTTCTTT. Translated: CASSFRYSGAEAFF.